This T cell receptor (beta chain) originates from a study of blood T cell repertoires in COVID-19. For the study at large: Samples of COVID-19 (acute and convalescent) were obtained from the United States, Italy and Spain. PBMCs, B-cell-depleted T cells, or T cells provided the cDNA or gDNA that made up the material.

V trimming: 4 bases; J trimming: 5 bases; junction bases outside the gene matches: 8. CDR1 is SGHTA and CDR2 is FQGNSA in the germline V gene. This CDR3 comprises 15 residues. Study processing details: Reference gene primers were amplified, and this amplification served to estimate nucleated cell counts. The assay was immunoSEQ multiplex PCR, and TCRdb's table has in-frame clones only and misses some. Clone size and V and J calls were adopted from that table, with D and trimming inferred from the DNA. This table holds roughly 86,000 clones, roughly 80% found once. The V and J genes are TRBV7-2 and TRBJ2-5; 9 positions agree with TRBD2. The sample taken for sequencing was peripheral blood. This sequence originates from a man in his fifties or sixties with acute or convalescent COVID-19. The CDR3 bases are TGTGCCAGCAGCTGGGGGACTAGCCCTGGGGAGACCCAGTACTTC. Its translation: CASSWGTSPGETQYF.